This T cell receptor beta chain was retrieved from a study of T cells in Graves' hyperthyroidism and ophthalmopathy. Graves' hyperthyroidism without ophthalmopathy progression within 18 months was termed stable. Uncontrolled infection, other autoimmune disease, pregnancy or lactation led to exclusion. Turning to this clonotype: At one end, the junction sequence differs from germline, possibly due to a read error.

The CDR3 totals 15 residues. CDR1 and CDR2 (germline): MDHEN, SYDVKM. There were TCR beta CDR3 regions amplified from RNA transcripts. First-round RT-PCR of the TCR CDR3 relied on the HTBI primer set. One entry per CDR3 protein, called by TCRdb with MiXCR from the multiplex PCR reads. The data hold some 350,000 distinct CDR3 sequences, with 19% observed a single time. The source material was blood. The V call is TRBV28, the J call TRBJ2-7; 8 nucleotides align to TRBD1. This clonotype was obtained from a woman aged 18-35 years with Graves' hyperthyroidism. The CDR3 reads CASSIPRTGLDEQCF. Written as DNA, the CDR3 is TGTGCCAGCAGCATTCCTCGGACAGGGCTCGACGAGCAGTGCTTC.